This entry lists 20 T cell receptor beta chains sequenced from one sample in a study of beta chain features in type 1 diabetes. Regarding the study as a whole: In every one of the four CD4+ subsets, TCRB CDR3s were moderately but significantly shorter in Type 1 diabetes patients.

These receptors lack a known antigen. Expressed TCRB transcripts were sequenced, since all the RNA that had been isolated was reverse transcribed. Generated by immunoSEQ multiplex PCR, the TCRdb table keeps only in-frame clones and is missing some. The sample gives around 300,000 clones, about 15% of which show up once; roughly 0.015% is in the top ten. Sequenced: naive CD4+ T cells from blood. These receptor sequences come from a man between 18 and 35 years old with type 1 diabetes.

V gene TRBV5-1 combines with J gene TRBJ1-6; TRBD1 matches at 7 bases. Unmatched junction bases numbered 9, after V lost 9 bases and J lost 6 bases. From germline, CDR1 is SGHRS and CDR2 YFSETQ. The CDR3 loop spans 14 amino acids. CDR3 residues: CATLSDRTNSPLHF. The DNA for the CDR3 is TGCGCCACCCTATCGGACAGGACTAATTCACCCCTCCACTTT.

This clone was seen a handful of times. V usage is TRBV5-1 and J usage is TRBJ2-7; 9 positions agree with TRBD1. From germline, CDR1 is SGHRS and CDR2 YFSETQ. CDR3 length: 12 residues. The J segment lost 2 bases and the V segment lost 7 bases, leaving 1 base of the junction unmatched. The CDR3 loop reads CASRDRAYEQYF. CDR3 nucleotides: TGCGCCAGCCGGGACAGGGCCTACGAGCAGTACTTC.

J is TRBJ2-5 and V is TRBV5-4; TRBD1 aligns across 8 bases. Per germline, CDR1 SGHNT and CDR2 YYREEE (reference sequence). There are 15 residues in the CDR3. The trim removed 4 bases at V and 0 bases at J, leaving 5 bases unmatched. For the CDR3, the DNA is TGTGCCAGCAGCGCGGACAGGGTGTACCAAGAGACCCAGTACTTC. Translating it yields CASSADRVYQETQYF.

The chain uses TRBV5-1 and TRBJ2-7; 9 nucleotides line up with TRBD1. CDR3 length: 14 amino acids. From germline, CDR1 is SGHRS and CDR2 YFSETQ. V shed 7 bases and J 5 bases; nucleotides not matched to a gene: 10. CDR3 coding DNA: TGCGCCAGCGGTCCCGGGACAGGGTACCACGAGCAGTACTTC. The encoded protein is CASGPGTGYHEQYF.

This clone turned up a few times. The rearrangement uses TRBV10-3 and TRBJ2-3; D is undetermined. This CDR3 is 14 amino acids long. Trimming removed 6 bases at V and 2 bases at J, with 12 bases between. Germline CDR1 and CDR2: ENHRY and SYGVKD. Written as DNA, the CDR3 is TGTGCCATCAGCGCCCCTCTAAACACAGATACGCAGTATTTT. It specifies CAISAPLNTDTQYF.

This rearrangement joins TRBV18 to TRBJ1-1; no clear D gene. The germline CDR1 and CDR2 sequences are KGHSH and LQKENI. Between the trimmed V and J ends, which lost 3 bases and 0 bases, there was a span of 11 bases. The CDR3 spans 15 residues. CDR3 sequence: CASSPLKRLNTEAFF. For the CDR3, the DNA is TGTGCCAGCTCACCCCTCAAGAGGTTGAACACTGAAGCTTTCTTT.

This clone was seen a handful of times. The chain joins TRBV25-1 to TRBJ2-3, with 9 bases matching TRBD1. CDR1 MGHDK and CDR2 SYGVNS come from the germline V gene. V dropped 6 bases and J dropped 2; count of bases not matched to a gene: 6. There are 15 residues in the CDR3. CDR3 in amino acids: CASSGHRGLTDTQYF. DNA for the CDR3: TGTGCCAGCAGCGGACACAGGGGGCTCACAGATACGCAGTATTTT.

This clone was seen a handful of times. The J gene is TRBJ1-1, the V gene TRBV29-1, with 8 nucleotides matching TRBD1. CDR1 SQVTM and CDR2 ANQGSEA come from the germline V gene. The ends lost 3 bases at V and 0 bases at J; junction bases unmatched: 0. There are 13 residues in the CDR3. As DNA, the CDR3 is TGCAGCGTTGAGGGACAGGTGAACACTGAAGCTTTCTTT. Translated: CSVEGQVNTEAFF.

The chain links TRBV28 to TRBJ2-7; TRBD2 aligns across 8 bases. J gave up 4 bases and V 5 bases, and 10 bases lay outside the gene matches. CDR3 length: 15 residues. Germline values: CDR1 MDHEN, CDR2 SYDVKM. The CDR3: CASSTPGTSQYEQYF. In DNA, the CDR3 is TGTGCCAGCAGTACTCCCGGGACTAGTCAATACGAGCAGTACTTC.

V usage is TRBV18 and J usage is TRBJ2-1; maybe TRBD2 (6 bases). V was pared by 3 bases and J by 2 bases, with 14 bases between. The CDR3 consists of 16 residues. The germline V gene has CDR1 KGHSH and CDR2 LQKENI. The CDR3 nucleotides are TGTGCCAGCTCACCCCAAGGGGCGGGGACCTACAATGAGCAGTTCTTC. It encodes CASSPQGAGTYNEQFF. Together with reference TRBV18 and TRBJ2-1, the CDR3 gives the full variable domain: NAGVMQNPRHLVRRRGQEARLRCSPMKGHSHVYWYRQLPEEGLKFMVYLQKENIIDESGMPKERFSAEFPKEGPSILRIQQVVRGDSAAYFCASSPQGAGTYNEQFFGPGTRLTVL.

This clone was seen only a few times. V usage is TRBV9 and J usage is TRBJ2-1; D perhaps matches TRBD2 (7 bases). Deletions cut 7 bases from V and 1 base from J, with 21 bases between. The CDR3 totals 17 residues. The germline V gene has CDR1 SGDLS and CDR2 YYNGEE. CDR3 sequence (DNA): TGTGCCAGCGGGAATACTGTCGGGGGGCGATCCTACAATGAGCAGTTCTTC. It codes for CASGNTVGGRSYNEQFF.

This clone was seen a few times. The chain links TRBV7-8 to TRBJ2-7; 7 nucleotides match TRBD1. The germline V gene encodes CDR1 SGHVS and CDR2 FQNEAQ. The CDR3 is 16 amino acids. V lost 5 bases, J lost 2 bases, and 12 bases stayed unmatched. The CDR3 DNA reads as TGTGCCAGCAGCCCCCCCGGGACAGTGATAGCCTACGAGCAGTACTTC. Protein sequence: CASSPPGTVIAYEQYF.

The chain uses TRBV19 and TRBJ2-1; no clear D. This CDR3 is built from 15 residues. V lost 6 bases and J lost 7, with 19 bases in between. Germline CDR1 reads LNHDA; CDR2 reads SQIVND (reference sequence). CDR3 sequence: CASSLQQPIRNEQFF. The CDR3 region has the DNA TGTGCCAGTAGCCTACAGCAACCCATTAGGAATGAGCAGTTCTTC.

This clone was seen more than once but under ten times. The rearrangement joins TRBV2 to TRBJ2-2; 8 positions match TRBD2. The CDR3 length is 14 residues. The germline CDR1 and CDR2 sequences are SNHLY and FYNNEI. The junction had 3 bases not matched to a gene; V was cut back by 5 bases and J by 4 bases. The CDR3 DNA reads TGTGCCAGCAGTACTAGCGGAGTCACCGGGGAGCTGTTTTTT. This translates into CASSTSGVTGELFF.

This clone appeared a few times. The V gene is TRBV4-3, the J gene TRBJ2-3, with D maybe TRBD2 (7 bases). The ends were cut back, 3 bases at V and 0 bases at J, with 10 bases in the middle. The length of the CDR3 is 15 residues. Germline lookup yields CDR1 LGHNA and CDR2 YSLEER. In DNA, the CDR3 is TGCGCCAGCAGCCACGGGGGGCTTAGCACAGATACGCAGTATTTT. Its translation is CASSHGGLSTDTQYF.

The V call is TRBV25-1, the J call TRBJ1-2; no reliable D call. V gave up 8 bases and J gave up 4 bases, with 14 bases separating them. CDR1 and CDR2 from the germline V gene are MGHDK and SYGVNS. The CDR3 is made up of 13 amino acids. The CDR3 loop is CASPLRTIYGYTF. The CDR3 nucleotides are TGTGCCAGCCCCCTCAGAACCATCTATGGCTACACCTTC.

In its sample, this clone was seen a few times. The rearrangement joins TRBV19 to TRBJ2-5, with TRBD1 matching 7 bases. From germline, CDR1 is LNHDA and CDR2 SQIVND (reference sequence). The ends lost 3 bases at V and 9 bases at J; junction bases unmatched: 4. CDR3 size: 12 residues. The CDR3 DNA follows: TGTGCCAGTAGTATGACAGGGCAAGCCCAGTACTTC. Amino acid sequence: CASSMTGQAQYF.

This clone was seen more than once but under ten times. The gene calls are TRBV10-3 and TRBJ2-7; 9 nucleotides agree with TRBD1. This CDR3 region has 16 residues. The J segment lost 3 bases and the V segment lost 6 bases, leaving 12 bases of the junction unmatched. The germline CDR1 and CDR2 sequences are ENHRY and SYGVKD. CDR3 nucleotides: TGTGCCATCAGAGTGGAACCGGGACAGGGAATCTACGAGCAGTACTTC. Translation gives CAIRVEPGQGIYEQYF.

This clone was seen only a few times. The CDR3 reads CASSLAQGLNTGELFF. CDR3 bases: TGCGCCAGCAGCTTGGCCCAGGGATTGAACACCGGGGAGCTGTTTTTT. The chain links TRBV5-1 to TRBJ2-2; a possible D gene is TRBD1 (5 bases). The CDR3 loop spans 16 amino acids. Germline V gene sequence: CDR1 SGHRS, CDR2 YFSETQ. The V end lost 0 bases, the J end lost 1 base, and 10 bases lay between the germline ends.

This clone was seen a few times. This chain uses TRBV7-6 with TRBJ2-7, with 9 bases that match TRBD2. This CDR3 spans 16 amino acids. J gave up 3 bases and V 0 bases, and 6 bases lay outside the gene matches. Germline values: CDR1 SGHVS, CDR2 FNYEAQ. CDR3 protein: CASSLASGLALYEQYF. As DNA, the CDR3 is TGTGCCAGCAGCTTAGCCTCGGGACTAGCCCTCTACGAGCAGTACTTC.